This T cell receptor (beta chain) came from a study of human T cells and chemical hapten exposure. Findings and caveats of the study: The number of TCRs over 1 in 1000 frequency stayed unchanged after DPC. There was a positive correlation between PT1 expanded TCR counts and patch test score.

Time point indicated: pre-sensitization, week 0. Described treatment: therapeutic diphenylcyclopropenone sensitization with weekly scalp DPC. The study drew its donors from alopecia patients who were 18 to 70 years old and suitable for DPC. It was unfractionated whole blood from which total RNA was extracted. This clonotype was observed many times. Its cognate antigen is unknown. TCRdb itself ran the RACE reads through MiXCR, one entry per CDR3 protein. The sample lists under 300,000 distinct CDR3 sequences; around 7.3% were seen once. This CDR3 is built from 17 residues. The germline gives CDR1 LGHNA, CDR2 YSLEER. Unmatched junction bases numbered 9, after V lost 0 bases and J lost 5 bases.

The sequenced sample was whole blood, obtained in connection with sensitization to the hapten diphenylcyclopropenone (DPC). The chain recombines TRBV4-3 with TRBJ2-1, with 8 bases that match TRBD2. The TCR originated in a man aged 18 to 30 with alopecia areata. Some clones in this sample may be carry-over from other donors' samples. The chain's CDR3 is CASSQDRGTSGNNEQFF. In DNA form, the CDR3 reads TGCGCCAGCAGCCAAGATAGAGGCACTAGCGGAAACAATGAGCAGTTCTTC.